The clone carrying this T cell receptor (beta chain) is a singleton in its sample. Its target is not known. This sample is drawn from a study of circulating and synovial CD4+ cells in juvenile arthritis. Using immunoSEQ multiplex PCR, the repertoire was profiled, and TCRdb retains in-frame clones only, with some absent. The data hold under 40,000 clones, with about 94% observed a single time. Germline lookup yields CDR1 MNHNS and CDR2 SASEGT. CDR3 length: 13 amino acids. V shed 6 bases and J shed 4 bases, with 12 bases lying between them. Study-wide results and caveats: These blood cells shared more CDR3 sequences with synovium than bulk blood. Circulating pathogenic-like and bulk T cells looked alike by Vbeta family usage.

This chain joins TRBV6-1 and TRBJ1-2; the D is unclear. The material sequenced was CD4+ T cells from blood. This clonotype was obtained from a human donor with juvenile idiopathic arthritis. The CDR3 region is CASSEQISYGYTF. The CDR3 DNA is TGTGCCAGCAGCGAACAGATAAGCTATGGCTACACCTTC.